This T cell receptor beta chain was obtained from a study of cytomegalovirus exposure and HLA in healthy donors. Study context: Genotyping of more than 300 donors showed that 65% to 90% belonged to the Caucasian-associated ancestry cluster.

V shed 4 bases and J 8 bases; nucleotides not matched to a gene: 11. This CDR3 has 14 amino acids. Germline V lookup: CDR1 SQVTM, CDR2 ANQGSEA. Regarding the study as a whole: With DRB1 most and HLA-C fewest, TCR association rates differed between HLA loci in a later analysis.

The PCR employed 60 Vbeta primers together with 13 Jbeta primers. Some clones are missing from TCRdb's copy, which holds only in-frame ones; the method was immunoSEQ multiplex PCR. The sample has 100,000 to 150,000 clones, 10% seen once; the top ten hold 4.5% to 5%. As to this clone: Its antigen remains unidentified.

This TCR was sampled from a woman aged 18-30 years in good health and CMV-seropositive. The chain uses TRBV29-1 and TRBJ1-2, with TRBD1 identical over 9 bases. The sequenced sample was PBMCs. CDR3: CSVVPTGGAGGYTF. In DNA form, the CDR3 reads TGCAGCGTTGTCCCAACAGGGGGCGCGGGGGGCTACACCTTC.